The 22 T cell receptor beta chains below all came from one sample that was sequenced in a study of blood T cell repertoires in COVID-19 (dated by TCRdb to about 2020). Preparation of the library involved the immunoSEQ multiplex PCR assay. This immuneACCESS table, as held by TCRdb, lists in-frame sequences with V and J called but not all clones. Of the missing ones, under half trace to an unresolved V gene in checked studies; the others have no known cause. In all, the sample holds some 300,000 clones, and about nine tenths of those were seen once. The ten largest clonotypes hold 2.9% of the sample. Sequenced: PBMCs or T cells enriched from blood (not recorded which). Source of these receptors: a woman aged 45 to 65 who had been exposed to COVID-19.

The J gene is TRBJ2-7, the V gene TRBV7-9, with 7 bases aligning to TRBD1. This CDR3 contains 14 residues. J was trimmed by 4 bases and V by 10 bases; bases with no gene match: 13. Germline assignment: CDR1 SEHNR and CDR2 FQNEAQ (reference sequence). CDR3 loop: CATHPDRDSYEQYF. CDR3 sequence (DNA): TGTGCCACCCACCCCGACAGGGATTCTTACGAGCAGTACTTC.

V gene TRBV5-1 combines with J gene TRBJ1-4; D is perhaps TRBD1 (5 bases). CDR3 length: 15 residues. Germline CDR1 and CDR2: SGHRS and YFSETQ. Deletions cut 1 base from V and 3 bases from J, with 10 bases between. The CDR3 here is CASSLQQGSNEKLFF. CDR3 nucleotides: TGCGCCAGCAGCTTGCAGCAGGGATCTAATGAAAAACTGTTTTTT.

This rearrangement joins TRBV3-1 (or the pseudogene TRBV3-2) to TRBJ2-5, with TRBD1 as a possible D gene (6 bases). Germline assignment: CDR1 LGHDT and CDR2 YNNKEL (reference sequence). Trimming left V 6 bases short and J 5 bases short, with 13 bases between. The CDR3 is 13 residues long. The CDR3 reads CASRVGGQETQYF. CDR3 sequence (DNA): TGTGCCAGCAGAGTTGGGGGCCAGGAGACCCAGTACTTC.

V usage is TRBV29-1 and J usage is TRBJ1-3; D unresolved. The CDR3 consists of 12 residues. Germline V gene data show CDR1 as SQVTM and CDR2 as ANQGSEA. Trimming removed 3 bases at V and 8 bases at J, with 11 bases between. The CDR3: CSVDVGGDTIYF. The CDR3 region has the DNA TGCAGCGTTGATGTTGGCGGGGACACCATATATTTT.

The V gene is TRBV7-2, the J gene TRBJ2-7, with 8 bases lining up with TRBD2. The CDR3 loop spans 14 amino acids. V gave up 5 bases and J gave up 3 bases; unmatched junction bases: 6. From germline, CDR1 is SGHTA and CDR2 FQGNSA. CDR3 sequence: CASSAPGTSYEQYF. DNA for the CDR3: TGTGCCAGCAGCGCACCCGGGACTAGCTACGAGCAGTACTTC.

The chain joins TRBV29-1 to TRBJ1-2; unclear D gene. The V end lost 5 bases, the J end lost 8 bases, and 12 bases lay between the germline ends. CDR1 and CDR2 from the germline V gene are SQVTM and ANQGSEA. The CDR3 length is 11 residues. CDR3 DNA sequence: TGCAGCGTTCGTGGGCTTCGGGGCTACACCTTC. Protein sequence: CSVRGLRGYTF.

This sequence joins TRBV3-1 (or the pseudogene TRBV3-2) and TRBJ1-2; 9 positions agree with TRBD1. J gave up 6 bases and V 6 bases, and 8 bases lay outside the gene matches. Germline V lookup: CDR1 LGHDT, CDR2 YNNKEL (reference sequence). The CDR3 runs to 14 residues. The CDR3 loop is CASRPTGGRNGYTF. The CDR3 bases are TGTGCCAGCAGACCCACAGGGGGCCGGAATGGCTACACCTTC.

This CDR3 is CASSLAPRTGSVYGYTF. The CDR3 bases are TGTGCCAGCAGCTTAGCGCCCCGGACAGGGTCCGTCTATGGCTACACCTTC. The rearrangement uses TRBV7-8 and TRBJ1-2, with TRBD1 matching over 8 bases. CDR3 length equals 17 residues. The ends lost 0 bases at V and 4 bases at J; junction bases unmatched: 10. Germline CDR1 is SGHVS and CDR2 is FQNEAQ.

This chain links TRBV25-1 with TRBJ1-6; TRBD1 agrees at 9 bases. Per germline, CDR1 MGHDK and CDR2 SYGVNS. The CDR3 spans 15 residues. J lost 13 bases, V lost 4 bases, and 11 bases had no gene match. In nucleotides, the CDR3 is TGTGCCAGCAGTGCCCCCGGGACAGGGTACTTTCCCCTCCACTTT. This translates into CASSAPGTGYFPLHF.

This clone was counted a single time. The V and J genes are TRBV9 and TRBJ1-4; 8 positions match TRBD1. Per germline, CDR1 SGDLS and CDR2 YYNGEE. V lost 0 bases, J lost 5 bases, and 6 bases stayed unmatched. CDR3 length equals 16 residues. The CDR3 DNA is TGTGCCAGCAGCGTAGGGGCAGGGGGCACAAATGAAAAACTGTTTTTT. This sequence encodes CASSVGAGGTNEKLFF.

The chain links TRBV11-2 to TRBJ2-3, with D possibly TRBD1 on 6 matching bases. Between the trimmed V and J ends, which lost 5 bases and 6 bases, there was a span of 18 bases. CDR1 SGHAT and CDR2 FQNNGV come from the germline V gene. CDR3 size: 15 residues. The CDR3 reads CASSPDSRSVDTQYF. As DNA, the CDR3 is TGTGCCAGCAGCCCGGACAGTCGGAGTGTGGATACGCAGTATTTT. Filled out from reference TRBV11-2 and TRBJ2-3, the complete variable domain reads EAGVAQSPRYKIIEKRQSVAFWCNPISGHATLYWYQQILGQGPKLLIQFQNNGVVDDSQLPKDRFSAERLKGVDSTLKIQPAKLEDSAVYLCASSPDSRSVDTQYFGPGTRLTVL.

The chain has TRBV19 and TRBJ1-5; 8 bases agree with TRBD1. This CDR3 spans 15 amino acids. Per germline, CDR1 LNHDA and CDR2 SQIVND (reference sequence). J was trimmed by 5 bases and V by 3 bases; bases with no gene match: 6. The CDR3 spells CASSMRDRSYQPQHF. In nucleotides, the CDR3 is TGTGCCAGTAGTATGCGGGACAGGTCCTATCAGCCCCAGCATTTT.

A word on this clone: Its ends do not fully match the called genes, so a read error is possible. This chain joins TRBV19 and TRBJ1-2; a weak D match, TRBD1 (5 bases). Germline V gene data show CDR1 as LNHDA and CDR2 as SQIVND (reference sequence). The CDR3 totals 13 residues. CDR3 residues: CASSIVHLTAPGF. Written as DNA, the CDR3 is TGTGCCAGTAGTATCGTCCACCTGACAGCGCCGGGCTTC.

The chain recombines TRBV24-1 with TRBJ2-2; TRBD2 might be the D (7 bases). CDR3 length equals 17 residues. With 1 base removed from V and 7 bases from J, the gap between germline ends came to 18 bases. CDR1 is KGHDR, CDR2 SFDVKD, per germline. CDR3 coding DNA: TGTGCCACCAGTGATTTCCGGGGAGGGGGACTGCTCGGGGAGCTGTTTTTT. Amino acid sequence: CATSDFRGGGLLGELFF.

This clone was seen more than once but under ten times. This chain connects TRBV19 to TRBJ2-1, with no clear D. CDR3 length: 15 amino acids. V shed 5 bases and J shed 7 bases, with 18 bases lying between them. Germline CDR1 is LNHDA and CDR2 is SQIVND (reference sequence). This CDR3 is CASSFTLSLGNEQFF. The CDR3 DNA sequence: TGTGCCAGTAGTTTCACCCTCTCCCTAGGTAATGAGCAGTTCTTC.

V gene TRBV11-3 combines with J gene TRBJ2-3; D gene unclear. The CDR3 is 13 amino acids. Between the trimmed V and J ends, which lost 1 base and 11 bases, there was a span of 13 bases. The germline V gene has CDR1 SGHNT and CDR2 YENEEA. The chain's CDR3 is CASSLVYPNWQYF. The CDR3 DNA reads TGTGCCAGCAGCTTAGTGTACCCTAACTGGCAGTATTTT.

This chain uses TRBV5-1 with TRBJ2-1, with TRBD2 as a possible D gene (6 bases). The CDR3 runs 16 residues. Between the trimmed V and J ends, which lost 3 bases and 5 bases, there was a span of 18 bases. Germline lookup yields CDR1 SGHRS and CDR2 YFSETQ. The CDR3 sequence is CASSSGLPLINNEQFF. Here the CDR3 DNA reads TGCGCCAGCAGCTCCGGACTACCCCTAATTAACAATGAGCAGTTCTTC.

The V gene is TRBV7-8, the J gene TRBJ1-4; 7 bases match TRBD1. The length of the CDR3 is 15 residues. Losses at the gene ends were 6 bases for V and 3 bases for J; bases not matched to a gene: 7. CDR1 SGHVS and CDR2 FQNEAQ come from the germline V gene. The chain's CDR3 is CASSSNRGSNEKLFF. In nucleotides, the CDR3 is TGTGCCAGCAGTTCGAACAGGGGTTCTAATGAAAAACTGTTTTTT.

The CDR3 spells CASSPRRDLNTEAFF. CDR3 nucleotides: TGTGCCAGCAGTCCGCGCCGGGATTTGAACACTGAAGCTTTCTTT. V usage is TRBV6-5 and J usage is TRBJ1-1; D not resolved. CDR1 is MNHEY, CDR2 SVGAGI, per germline. The length of the CDR3 is 15 residues. V was pared by 5 bases and J by 0 bases, with 13 bases between.

The rearrangement links TRBV5-4 to TRBJ1-6, with D perhaps TRBD1 (5 bases). This CDR3 comprises 16 residues. CDR1 is SGHNT and CDR2 is YYREEE in the germline V gene (reference sequence). V was shortened by 3 bases and J by 9 bases, with 19 bases between the two germline ends. In DNA, the CDR3 is TGTGCCAGCAGCTCGGACGGGGGGACCACGACTTCACCCCTCCACTTT. Its translation: CASSSDGGTTTSPLHF.

The V call is TRBV19, the J call TRBJ2-1; weak D call: TRBD2 (7 bases). Germline V gene sequence: CDR1 LNHDA, CDR2 SQIVND (reference sequence). The CDR3 extends over 16 amino acids. The V gene lost 5 bases and the J gene lost 3 bases, with 17 bases spanning the gap. The CDR3 DNA reads as TGTGCCAGTAGTCAACGGAGGGGGGGGCTCTACAATGAGCAGTTCTTC. Its translation: CASSQRRGGLYNEQFF.

The rearrangement uses TRBV5-1 and TRBJ2-1, with D uncertain. V was cut by 4 bases and J by 0 bases, with 11 bases left in between. CDR1 SGHRS and CDR2 YFSETQ come from the germline V gene. This CDR3 comprises 15 residues. In DNA, the CDR3 is TGCGCCAGCAGCGTTAGCCTGAGCTCCTACAATGAGCAGTTCTTC. Translating it yields CASSVSLSSYNEQFF.